This T cell receptor (beta chain) was obtained from a study of blood T cell repertoires in COVID-19. Study as a whole: From the United States, Italy and Spain came samples of acute and convalescent COVID-19.

This table comes from immunoSEQ multiplex PCR, and its TCRdb copy is limited to in-frame clones, with some not included. The data show about 97,000 clones, 80% to 95% seen once. CDR3 length: 13 residues. Germline V gives CDR1 SQVTM, CDR2 ANQGSEA. With 5 bases clipped from V and 7 bases from J, the junction kept 6 bases outside the gene matches. V is TRBV29-1 and J is TRBJ1-2; 11 nucleotides line up with TRBD1. Specimen: peripheral blood. This receptor was identified in a man aged 18 to 35 with acute or convalescent COVID-19. The CDR3 DNA reads as TGCAGCGTTTACGACGGGACAGGGGGTGGCTACACCTTC. It encodes CSVYDGTGGGYTF. The whole variable domain, filled in from reference TRBV29-1 and TRBJ1-2, reads SAVISQKPSRDICQRGTSLTIQCQVDSQVTMMFWYRQQPGQSLTLIATANQGSEATYESGFVIDKFPISRPNLTFSTLTVSNMSPEDSSIYLCSVYDGTGGGYTFGSGTRLTVV.